This T cell receptor beta chain was identified in a study of glioma-infiltrating T cells after dendritic cell vaccination. Across the study: Between about 2003 and 2012, patients got autologous tumor lysate-pulsed dendritic cell vaccines. The vaccine used monocyte-derived dendritic cells pulsed overnight with autologous tumor lysate.

Germline loops: CDR1 SGHAT, CDR2 FQNNGV. This CDR3 region has 13 residues. V was pared by 1 base and J by 4 bases, with 7 bases between. None of the glioblastoma patients had an isocitrate dehydrogenase mutation. TCRdb's table, derived via immunoSEQ multiplex PCR, lists solely in-frame clones and lacks some. The sample holds some 87,000 clones; 70% to 90% are singletons and the top ten take roughly 2.9%. The chain couples TRBV11-2 to TRBJ1-1, with D hard to call. The material was blood, obtained before dendritic cell vaccination. The receptor comes from a human donor with glioblastoma. CDR3 in amino acids: CASSLVGGTEAFF. The CDR3 DNA follows: TGTGCCAGCAGCTTAGTCGGTGGCACTGAAGCTTTCTTT.